Listed below are T cell receptor beta chains from one sample, sequenced in a study of CD8+ T cells in alopecia areata. Sequenced by immunoSEQ multiplex PCR; TCRdb stores in-frame clones only, minus some. The sample holds 190,000 or so clones, about 60% seen once. Sequences were derived from CD8+ T cells sorted from blood, sampled at week 24, from a patient treated with tofacitinib. The source is a human donor with alopecia areata. The CDR3 runs from the conserved cysteine through the conserved F or W.

v_call	cdr3_aa
TRBV27	CASSLYRGATDTQYF
TRBV30	CAWLDKFGYTF
TRBV9	CASSVGRSSYNEQFF
TRBV13	CASSSDRQETQYF
TRBV4-2	CASSQEGRGTSGTRSTDTQYF
TRBV4-1	CASSHHRGQETQYF
TRBV29-1	CSALTGYSEAFF
TRBV7-9	CASSLPQDPTGEQYF
TRBV5-6	CASSALGPGADEKLFF
TRBV13	CASSSALGNPYEQYF
TRBV9	CASSGGRARYQETQYF
TRBV4-1	CASSQGGPRTQYF
TRBV27	CADGPGTTAYGYTF
TRBV4-1	CASSQVAGEQFF
TRBV7-6	CASSPSNEKLFF
TRBV12-5	CASGPSSPEQFF
TRBV12-5	CASGEGALGNTIYF
TRBV27	CASSLVGSDGYTF
TRBV2	CASSEGPIDTYEQYF
TRBV13	CASSTRGGETQYF
TRBV11-3	CASSSVADTQYF
TRBV2	CASSARAPGSYNEQFF
TRBV20-1	CSLGETQYF
TRBV19	CASSMPGQGRYGYTF
TRBV6-1	CASSEADESSYEQYF
TRBV29-1	CSVVKTTGELFF
TRBV5-1	CASSGALDREKDNEQFF
TRBV7-9	CASTLVETEAFF
TRBV2	CASSLHSSSYNEQFF
TRBV7-9	CASSHKAWPGANVLTF
TRBV12-5	CASGLWTSGGNTGELFF
TRBV2	CASSEHPSYEQYF
TRBV6-5	CASSGGTGANVLTF
TRBV6-5	CASSYSGDVYGYTF
TRBV5-1	CASSGDEYWTDGYTF
TRBV5-1	CASREDSPEAFF
TRBV9	CASARGRYNEQFF
TRBV29-1	CSVEPQAGELFF
TRBV7-9	CASSPPGFGQPQHF
TRBV2	CASSDSHEQYF
TRBV30	CACQSGQGLLNTEAFF
TRBV13	CASSSVLKSIDTQYF
TRBV20-1	CSAMEGYEQYF
TRBV27	CATLGPLQGSVYGYTF
TRBV19	CASSTLGGEAFF
TRBV9	CASSVRDSTDTQYF
TRBV9	CASSASSAYGYTF
TRBV4-1	CASSQDGPSGAKTQYF
TRBV27	CASSLSSDGTEKLFF
TRBV29-1	CSVDGGQNYGYTF
TRBV29-1	CSVEEGGALGYTF
TRBV11-2	CASSYSPYEQYF
TRBV13	CASSTDRMNTEAFF
TRBV2	CASYTDTQYF